This T cell receptor beta chain derives from a study of shared clonotypes between healthy human individuals. Splitting of each subset's genomic DNA was done evenly across several immunoSEQ plates. The table came from immunoSEQ multiplex PCR; TCRdb's copy has only in-frame clones and leaves some out. The data contain roughly 2 million clones, more than 90% of them singletons. V lost 4 bases and J 4 bases, leaving 8 bases between the germline ends. Germline CDR1 reads SGHAT; CDR2 reads FQNNGV. CDR3 length equals 14 residues. This receptor was identified in a man aged 18 to 30 in good health. The sample comprised naive CD4+ T cells sorted from blood. Subset indicated: CD45RA+ positively selected. The rearrangement uses TRBV11-2 and TRBJ1-6; no definite D call. CDR3 residues: CASSSGRYNSPLHF. The DNA of the CDR3 is TGTGCCAGCAGCTCCGGAAGATATAATTCACCCCTCCACTTT.